The source of this TCR beta chain is a study of blood T cell repertoires in COVID-19. Study background: COVID-19 samples collected from the United States, Italy and Spain covered acute and convalescent phases.

The authors' processing: Amplification with reference gene primers provided the estimates of nucleated cell counts. Libraries were prepared by immunoSEQ multiplex PCR; TCRdb keeps only in-frame clonotypes and omits some of them. V, J and clone size were drawn from that table, and D and trimming were deduced from the DNA. The sample has approximately 220,000 clones, 83% seen once. This clone was recorded once. Trimming removed 5 bases from V and 5 bases from J; junction bases left unmatched: 15. Germline CDR1 is MDHEN and CDR2 is SYDVKM. The CDR3 covers 18 residues. The receptor was isolated from a woman between 50 and 59 years old who had been exposed to COVID-19. The sequenced sample consisted of PBMCs or T cells enriched from blood (not recorded which). V gene TRBV28 combines with J gene TRBJ2-3, with TRBD1 matching 11 bases. The DNA of the CDR3 is TGTGCCAGCAGTCCCTCCCGAGGTGGACAGGGGGCAAAAGATACGCAGTATTTT. This codes for CASSPSRGGQGAKDTQYF.